The entry below describes one TCR beta chain. This sample is drawn from a study of blood T cell repertoires in COVID-19. About the study: The analysed material was cDNA or gDNA that came from T cells, B-cell-depleted T cells, or PBMCs.

In germline, CDR1 is SEHNR, CDR2 FQNEAQ (reference sequence). This CDR3 has 17 amino acids. V trimming: 4 bases; J trimming: 3 bases; junction bases outside the gene matches: 7. Assay: immunoSEQ multiplex PCR; the TCRdb copy retains only in-frame clones and omits some. Seen here are some 150,000 clones, around 85% observed once, and the top ten hold 0.63%. The Seattle site enrolled patients during active infection and followed them longitudinally. This clonotype originated in a man aged 60-69 years with COVID-19, enrolled during active disease. Sequencing was performed on peripheral blood. The rearrangement uses TRBV7-9 and TRBJ1-6; 9 positions match TRBD1. CDR3 amino acids: CASSSGQGGYYNSPLHF. CDR3 DNA sequence: TGTGCCAGCAGCTCGGGACAGGGAGGATACTATAATTCACCCCTCCACTTT.